The clone carrying this T cell receptor (beta chain) was counted ten times or more. Its antigen remains unknown. Sequencing libraries made from TCR beta cDNA carried unique molecular identifiers. Via MiXCR, TCRdb re-called the PCR reads, giving one row per CDR3 protein. Here the sample spans about 170,000 distinct CDR3 sequences, roughly 31% being singletons. This sample is drawn from a study of post-analysis software for immune sequencing data. At the level of the study: Relapsing-remitting, secondary progressive and progressive-relapsing courses of multiple sclerosis were included. Regarding the study as a whole: Controls' normalized Chao1 diversity significantly exceeded that of multiple sclerosis patients. Patients carried a few TRBV segments more frequently than controls did, and TRBV5-6, TRBV5-1 and TRBV20-1 were among them.

Germline values: CDR1 MNHEY, CDR2 SVGAGI. Trimming at V came to 4 bases and at J to 4 bases, leaving 4 bases not matched to a gene. The CDR3 loop spans 15 amino acids. This sequence originates from a girl aged 10-17 years with multiple sclerosis. The rearrangement joins TRBV6-5 to TRBJ2-3; TRBD2 agrees at 11 bases. Sequencing input: blood. The CDR3 DNA reads TGTGCCAGCAGTTTCACTAGCGGGAGATCAGATACGCAGTATTTT. This sequence encodes CASSFTSGRSDTQYF.